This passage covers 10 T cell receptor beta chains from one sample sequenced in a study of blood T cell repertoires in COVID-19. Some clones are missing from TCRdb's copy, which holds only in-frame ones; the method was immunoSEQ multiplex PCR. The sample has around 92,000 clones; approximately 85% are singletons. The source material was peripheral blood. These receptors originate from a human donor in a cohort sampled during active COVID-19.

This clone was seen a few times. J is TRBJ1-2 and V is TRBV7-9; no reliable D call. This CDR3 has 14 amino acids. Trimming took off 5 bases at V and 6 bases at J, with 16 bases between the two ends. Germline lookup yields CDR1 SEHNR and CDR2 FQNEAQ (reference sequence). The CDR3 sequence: CASSAPQTRDGYTF. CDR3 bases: TGTGCCAGCAGCGCCCCCCAGACTCGTGATGGCTACACCTTC.

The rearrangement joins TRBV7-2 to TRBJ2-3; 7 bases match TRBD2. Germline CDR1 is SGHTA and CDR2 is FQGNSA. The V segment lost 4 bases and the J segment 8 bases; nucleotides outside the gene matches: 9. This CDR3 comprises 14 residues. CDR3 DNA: TGTGCCAGCAGCTCAATCTTGGGGGGGGGTACGCAGTATTTT. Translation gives CASSSILGGGTQYF.

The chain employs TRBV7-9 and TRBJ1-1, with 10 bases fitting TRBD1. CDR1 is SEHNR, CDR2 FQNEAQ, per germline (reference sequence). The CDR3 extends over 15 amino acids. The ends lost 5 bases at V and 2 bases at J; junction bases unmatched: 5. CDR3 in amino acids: CASSPGDRGNTEAFF. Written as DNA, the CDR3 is TGTGCCAGCAGCCCCGGGGACAGGGGAAACACTGAAGCTTTCTTT.

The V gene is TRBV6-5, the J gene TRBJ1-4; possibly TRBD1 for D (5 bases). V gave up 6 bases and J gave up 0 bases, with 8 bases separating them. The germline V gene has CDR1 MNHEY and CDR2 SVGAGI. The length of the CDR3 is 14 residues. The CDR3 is CASRTGATNEKLFF. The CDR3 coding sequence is TGTGCCAGCAGAACGGGGGCAACTAATGAAAAACTGTTTTTT.

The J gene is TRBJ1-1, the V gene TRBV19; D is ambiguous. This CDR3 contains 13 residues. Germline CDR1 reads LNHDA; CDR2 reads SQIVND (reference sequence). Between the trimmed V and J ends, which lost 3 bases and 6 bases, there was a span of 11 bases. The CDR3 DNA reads TGTGCCAGTAGTATCGCAGGATCCCCTGAAGCTTTCTTT. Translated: CASSIAGSPEAFF.

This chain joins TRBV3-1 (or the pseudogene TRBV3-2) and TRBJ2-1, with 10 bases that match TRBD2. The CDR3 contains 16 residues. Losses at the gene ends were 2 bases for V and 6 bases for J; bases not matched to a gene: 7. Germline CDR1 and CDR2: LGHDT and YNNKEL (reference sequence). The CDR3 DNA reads TGTGCCAGCAGCCAATATGGGTTAGCGGGGGGCAATGAGCAGTTCTTC. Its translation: CASSQYGLAGGNEQFF.

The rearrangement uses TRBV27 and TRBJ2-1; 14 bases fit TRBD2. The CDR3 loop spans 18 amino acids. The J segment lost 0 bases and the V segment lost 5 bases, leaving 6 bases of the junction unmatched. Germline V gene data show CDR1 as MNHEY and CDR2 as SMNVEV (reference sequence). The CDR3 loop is CASSTKTSGRVSYNEQFF. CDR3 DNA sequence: TGTGCCAGCAGTACGAAGACTAGCGGGAGGGTCTCCTACAATGAGCAGTTCTTC.

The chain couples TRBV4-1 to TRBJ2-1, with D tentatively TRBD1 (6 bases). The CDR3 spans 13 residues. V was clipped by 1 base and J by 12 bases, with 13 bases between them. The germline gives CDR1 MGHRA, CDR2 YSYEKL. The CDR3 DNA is TGCGCCAGCAGCCAAGTTCCAGGGGCAGCGCAGTTCTTC. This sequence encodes CASSQVPGAAQFF.

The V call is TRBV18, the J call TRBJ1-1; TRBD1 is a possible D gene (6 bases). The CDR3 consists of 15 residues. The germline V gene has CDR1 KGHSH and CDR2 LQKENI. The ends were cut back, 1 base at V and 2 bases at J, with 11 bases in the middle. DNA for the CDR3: TGTGCCAGCTCACCACGACAGGACTTTAACACTGAAGCTTTCTTT. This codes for CASSPRQDFNTEAFF.

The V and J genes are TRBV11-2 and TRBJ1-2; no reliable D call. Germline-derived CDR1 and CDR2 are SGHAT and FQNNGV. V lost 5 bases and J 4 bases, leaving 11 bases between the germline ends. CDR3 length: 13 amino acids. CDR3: CASSTVGVYGYTF. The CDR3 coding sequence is TGTGCCAGCAGCACTGTCGGGGTCTATGGCTACACCTTC.